Sequencing of this T cell receptor beta chain was carried out in a study of OX40 agonist ivuxolimab in advanced cancers. The assay was immunoSEQ multiplex PCR, and TCRdb's table has in-frame clones only and misses some. The sample lists around 70,000 clones; roughly four fifths were seen once. Prior autoimmune disease or systemic immunosuppression barred patients. This clonotype was sampled from an adult with an advanced solid tumor such as melanoma, head and neck, liver or kidney cancer. The specimen comprised CD4+ or CD8+ T cells sorted from blood, sampled in a trial of the OX40 agonist ivuxolimab.

The CDR3 loop is CASGRRTGELFF. The CDR3 coding sequence is TGTGCCAGCGGACGCCGCACCGGGGAGCTGTTTTTT. V usage is TRBV2 and J usage is TRBJ2-2, with D hard to call. The V gene's germline CDR1 is SNHLY and CDR2 FYNNEI. V was cut by 8 bases and J by 4 bases, with 8 bases left in between. CDR3 length equals 12 residues.